Listed below are T cell receptor beta chains from one sample, sequenced in a study of tumor and adjacent non-tumor tissue in lung cancer. TCRdb recomputed calls from the multiplex PCR reads with MiXCR, one row per CDR3 protein. The sample includes over 110,000 distinct CDR3 sequences, about 71% of them seen just once. The specimen sequenced was lung tumor tissue. The receptors derive from a man in his fifties or sixties with small cell lung cancer. Each CDR3 is given with its conserved first and last residue. Fields, in order: V gene, clone size, D gene, J gene, CDR3 DNA, CDR3 protein. The D gene is left open where the match is weak. Expanded clones are given a class, and other clones once, few, many or no size at all.

TRBV20-1	.	.	TRBJ2-7	TGTAGTGCTAGAGTCCCAGACTCCAACTACGAGCAGTACTTC	CSARVPDSNYEQYF
TRBV5-6	.	.	TRBJ2-4	TGTGCCAGCAGCTTGGCGGGGACAAAAAACATTCAGTACTTC	CASSLAGTKNIQYF
TRBV29-1	.	TRBD2	TRBJ2-7	TGCAGCGCCTATAGCGGGTGTGGGTACGAGCAGTACTTC	CSAYSGCGYEQYF
TRBV29-1	few	.	TRBJ1-1	TGCAGCGTTAGAGGATCGAGGACTGAAGCTTTCTTT	CSVRGSRTEAFF
TRBV20-1	once	TRBD2	TRBJ2-1	TGCGGTGCTAGGAAACTAGCGGCCAGCTCTTACAATGAGCAGTTCTTC	CGARKLAASSYNEQFF
TRBV6-5	.	TRBD1	TRBJ1-1	TGTGCCAGCAGCATAGAAACAGGGGCGAAAGCTTTCTTT	CASSIETGAKAFF
TRBV29-1	.	TRBD2	TRBJ2-3	TGCAGCCCACAGGGACTAGCTGGAGGGACAGATACGCATTATTTT	CSPQGLAGGTDTHYF
TRBV11-2	.	TRBD1	TRBJ2-3	TGTGCCGGCAGCTTAGATTTACAGGGGAGAGACGCAGATACGCAGTATTTT	CAGSLDLQGRDADTQYF
TRBV18	few	TRBD1	TRBJ1-1	TGTGCCAGCTCGTCTGGACAGGACACTGAAGCTTTCTTT	CASSSGQDTEAFF
TRBV20-1	.	.	TRBJ1-5	TGCAGTGCTAGATATCGCCGCAGCAATCAACCCCAGCATTTT	CSARYRRSNQPQHF
TRBV6-1	.	.	TRBJ2-3	TGTGCCAGCAGTGTAGCTTGGGGGGTTCTATACTATACGCAGTATTTT	CASSVAWGVLYYTQYF
TRBV11-2	.	TRBD2	TRBJ2-2	TGTCCCAGCAGCTTAGCAAGAGATCTAGCGGGGGTCGGAATGTTTTTT	CPSSLARDLAGVGMFF
TRBV28	few	.	TRBJ2-7	TGTGCCAGCATGAGGGGCAGGGTCTACGAGCAGTACTTC	CASMRGRVYEQYF
TRBV5-1	.	.	TRBJ2-1	TGCGGCGAGCGGCAGGGCGCGGATGAGCAGTTCTTC	CGERQGADEQFF
TRBV6-2/TRBV6-3	.	.	TRBJ1-1	TGTGCCAGCAGTTTCTTCGCCGGGGCCTTCTTT	CASSFFAGAFF
TRBV7-9	few	.	TRBJ2-1	TGTGCCAGCATCACGGGACTGGACAATGAGCAGTTCTTC	CASITGLDNEQFF
TRBV20-1	.	.	TRBJ2-3	TGCAGTGCTGGTCAGACAGGTGGGGCAGATACGGAGTATTTT	CSAGQTGGADTEYF
TRBV11-3	once	.	TRBJ2-1	TGTGCCAGCAGCTTAGAGTCCCGATCCTACAATGAGCAGTTCTTC	CASSLESRSYNEQFF
TRBV24-1	.	TRBD1	TRBJ2-7	TGTGCCATCGGTGATTCAGGGACAGGGGGCGACGAGCAGTACTTC	CAIGDSGTGGDEQYF
TRBV28	few	.	TRBJ1-4	TGTGCCAGCAGTTTACTACAGGGTGTTGAAAAACTGTTTTTT	CASSLLQGVEKLFF
TRBV6-6	.	.	TRBJ2-3	TGTGCCAGCAGTCGATCCCGCGGGGCCGGAGATACGCAGTATTTT	CASSRSRGAGDTQYF
TRBV4-1	few	.	TRBJ2-3	TGCGCCAGCAGCCAAGAAAAGATCGTCCGGGGCACAGATACGCAGTATTTT	CASSQEKIVRGTDTQYF
TRBV29-1	.	.	TRBJ2-5	TGCAGTGTTGGGGTTAACAGCGAAGAGACCCAGTACTTC	CSVGVNSEETQYF
TRBV12-3/TRBV12-4	many	.	TRBJ2-3	TGTGCCAGCAGGAAGAATCGTTTCACAGATACGCAGTATTTT	CASRKNRFTDTQYF
TRBV13	many	TRBD2	TRBJ2-5	TGTGCCAGCAGCTCCCCGTGGCTAGCGGAAGGGGAGACCCAGTACTTC	CASSSPWLAEGETQYF
TRBV12-3/TRBV12-4	.	TRBD2	TRBJ2-3	TGTGTCGCTTCCGGGCTAGCGGGAACTTTTGGCACAGATACACAGTATTTT	CVASGLAGTFGTDTQYF
TRBV5-5	.	TRBD1	TRBJ1-1	TGTACCAGCGCTACAGGGGGCCTCGCTTTCTTT	CTSATGGLAFF
TRBV11-2	.	TRBD1	TRBJ2-1	TGTGCCAGCAGCTTCCCGACAGGGCATAGAGAGCGGTTCTTC	CASSFPTGHRERFF
TRBV4-2	few	TRBD2	TRBJ2-3	TGTGCCAGCAGCCCGGGGACTAGCGGGAGCCCAGATACGCAGTATTTT	CASSPGTSGSPDTQYF
TRBV12-3/TRBV12-4	.	.	TRBJ2-1	TGTGCCAGCAGTGACGGGCCCGCATGTGAGCAGTTCTTC	CASSDGPACEQFF
TRBV20-1	.	.	TRBJ1-2	TGCACTGCTAGAGATCGCATTAACTATGGCTACACCTTC	CTARDRINYGYTF
TRBV6-6	.	.	TRBJ1-1	TGTGCCATCAGTTACGTCCCCGGACTTGCGGTTAGTGAAGCTTTCTTT	CAISYVPGLAVSEAFF
TRBV11-2	.	TRBD2	TRBJ2-5	TGTGCCAGCAGCATACGGACTAGCCAAGAGGCTCAGTACTTC	CASSIRTSQEAQYF
TRBV5-1	.	TRBD2	TRBJ2-2	TGCGCCAGCAGTAATGAGGCGGGGGGAAACACCGGGGAGCTGTTTTTT	CASSNEAGGNTGELFF
TRBV5-4	few	.	TRBJ1-1	TGTGCCAGCAGCTTATCCTCGGGCAGCCGCGGGGCTGAAGCTTTCTTT	CASSLSSGSRGAEAFF
TRBV30	few	.	TRBJ2-5	TGTGCCTGGAGTGTACTAGGAGGGGTGAAGACCCAGTACTTC	CAWSVLGGVKTQYF
TRBV20-1	.	.	TRBJ2-1	TGCAGTGTTGCCCGGGACCTTAGCTACAATGAGCAGTTCTTC	CSVARDLSYNEQFF
TRBV11-2	.	.	TRBJ1-2	TGTGCCAGCAGAGCGACGGGGACGGAACTCCGCGGCTACGCATTC	CASRATGTELRGYAF
TRBV12-3/TRBV12-4	many	.	TRBJ2-7	TGTGCCAGCAGGTCCGGCGGGGCCACCTACGAGCAGTACTTC	CASRSGGATYEQYF
TRBV10-3	once	TRBD1	TRBJ1-2	TGTGTCTCAAGGGACAGGGGTGGCTACACCTTC	CVSRDRGGYTF
TRBV20-1	.	TRBD2	TRBJ2-5	TGCAGTGCTAGAGATGGGCGGGAGTTAAGGAAAGAGGCCCCGTACTTC	CSARDGRELRKEAPYF
TRBV11-2	many	TRBD1	TRBJ2-4	TGTGCCAGCAGCGGACAGGGTGGCGTTCAGTACTTC	CASSGQGGVQYF
TRBV20-1	.	.	TRBJ1-1	TGCAGTGTTAGGGGAGCGGTATGGATGAACACTGAAGCTTTCTTT	CSVRGAVWMNTEAFF
TRBV5-5	.	TRBD2	TRBJ2-1	TGTGCCAACAGCTTCCGACTAGCGGGTTTAAATGAGCAGTTCTTC	CANSFRLAGLNEQFF
TRBV12-5	few	.	TRBJ2-7	TGTGCTAGTGGTGACAGGCGGGGGCCCTACGAGCAGTACTTC	CASGDRRGPYEQYF
TRBV5-6	few	.	TRBJ1-3	TGTGCCAGCAGCTTGGCCGCGGTCAGTGGAAACACCATATATTTT	CASSLAAVSGNTIYF
TRBV5-1	.	TRBD2	TRBJ2-2	TGCGCCACCAGCTTGGGACTAGCGGGAGGGCCAAGGTATCGCACCGGGGAGCTGTTTTTT	CATSLGLAGGPRYRTGELFF
TRBV11-2	.	.	TRBJ2-3	TGTTCCAGCAGCTCAACTCTAGAAGGGGGGACAGATACGCAGTATTTT	CSSSSTLEGGTDTQYF
TRBV29-1	many	TRBD1	TRBJ2-1	TGCAGCGCTGGGGACAGGGAGTTGTTCGAGCAGTTCTTC	CSAGDRELFEQFF
TRBV20-1	.	.	TRBJ1-6	TGCAGTGCTCAAAATAGGCAGGTGCGGGGGTCACCCTTCCACTTT	CSAQNRQVRGSPFHF
TRBV12-3/TRBV12-4	.	.	TRBJ2-2	TGTGCCAGCAGTTTCCTCCGGACCATGAACACCGGGGAGCTGTTTTTT	CASSFLRTMNTGELFF
TRBV12-3/TRBV12-4	few	.	TRBJ2-3	TGTGCCAGCAGAAACGGGAACGACCGCACAGATACGCAGTATTTT	CASRNGNDRTDTQYF
TRBV20-1	.	TRBD2	TRBJ2-1	TGCAGTGCTAGACGTAGCGGGCCTTCCTATGATGAGCAGTTCTTC	CSARRSGPSYDEQFF
TRBV29-1	.	TRBD2	TRBJ2-5	TGCAGCGTTATGACTAGCGGGAGTTCAGAAGAGACCCAGTACTTC	CSVMTSGSSEETQYF
TRBV6-4	.	.	TRBJ2-1	TGTACCAGCAGTGAGGACCCTTGCAATGAGCAGTTCTTC	CTSSEDPCNEQFF
TRBV7-8	.	.	TRBJ1-1	TGTGCCAGCAGCGTGTCCAGGGGATTCACTGAAGCTTTCTTT	CASSVSRGFTEAFF
TRBV12-3/TRBV12-4	.	TRBD2	TRBJ2-2	TGTGCCAGCAGATTGACTAGCAACGGGGAGCTGTTTTTT	CASRLTSNGELFF
TRBV28	few	.	TRBJ2-1	TGTGCCAGCAGTTTTTTGGGGGTAGGGTTCTTC	CASSFLGVGFF
TRBV7-9	.	.	TRBJ2-5	TGTGCCAGCAGCTTAGCGGGGACACAGGAGACCCAGTACTTC	CASSLAGTQETQYF
TRBV6-5	.	.	TRBJ1-2	TGTGCCAGCACTCCCGTCACCGGGACGGGGAACTATGACTACACCTTC	CASTPVTGTGNYDYTF